The 5 T cell receptor beta chains listed next were all sequenced from one sample in a study of OX40 agonist ivuxolimab in advanced cancers. The table came from immunoSEQ multiplex PCR; TCRdb's copy has only in-frame clones and leaves some out. The repertoire has 55,000 to 75,000 clones, roughly nine tenths of them found once; the top ten carry about 2%. The sample consisted of CD4+ or CD8+ T cells sorted from blood, taken in a trial of the OX40 agonist ivuxolimab. These TCRs come from an adult with an advanced solid tumor such as melanoma, head and neck, liver or kidney cancer.

This chain links TRBV7-2 with TRBJ2-7; D is perhaps TRBD1 or TRBD2 (6 bases each). Germline V gene lookup returns CDR1 SGHTA and CDR2 FQGNSA. There are 14 residues in the CDR3. Trimming pared 1 base from V and 8 bases from J, leaving 15 bases between. CDR3 protein: CASSLGVGGRQQYF. Written as DNA, the CDR3 is TGTGCCAGCAGCTTAGGGGTAGGGGGGAGACAGCAGTACTTC.

This clone has more than one count but fewer than ten. The J gene is TRBJ1-2, the V gene TRBV28, with D uncertain. Germline-derived CDR1 and CDR2 are MDHEN and SYDVKM. The CDR3 consists of 10 residues. The V gene lost 5 bases and the J gene lost 5 bases, with 3 bases spanning the gap. The DNA of the CDR3 is TGTGCCAGCAGTCGATATGGCTACACCTTC. As protein: CASSRYGYTF.

The J gene is TRBJ2-5, the V gene TRBV12-5; 7 nucleotides line up with TRBD2. From germline, CDR1 is LGHNT and CDR2 FRNRAP. This CDR3 is 16 amino acids long. V trimming: 7 bases; J trimming: 1 base; junction bases outside the gene matches: 12. The chain's CDR3 is CASALGGSYSQETQYF. Written as DNA, the CDR3 is TGTGCTAGTGCCCTGGGAGGGTCCTACTCCCAAGAGACCCAGTACTTC.

The chain joins TRBV10-3 to TRBJ2-5, with TRBD1 matching over 9 bases. The V gene end was trimmed by 2 bases and the J gene end by 0 bases; junction bases not matched to a gene: 1. This CDR3 is 15 amino acids long. Per the germline V gene, CDR1 is ENHRY and CDR2 is SYGVKD. CDR3 loop: CAISEGDRDQETQYF. In DNA, the CDR3 is TGTGCCATCAGTGAGGGGGACAGGGACCAAGAGACCCAGTACTTC.

This clone was detected once. The CDR3 nucleotides are TGTGCCAGCAGTTACAGTGGCAGGACGGAGACCCAGTACTTC. Translated, it gives CASSYSGRTETQYF. V and J are TRBV6-5 and TRBJ2-5, with D unresolved. The germline CDR1 and CDR2 sequences are MNHEY and SVGAGI. The germline V and J ends were trimmed by 2 bases and 5 bases, with 12 bases remaining between them. CDR3 length: 14 amino acids.